The clone carrying this T cell receptor beta chain showed up many times. The data derive from a study of T cells in Graves' hyperthyroidism and ophthalmopathy. Background on the study: Peripheral blood was obtained at initial diagnosis, preceding any treatment.

On the basis of clinical symptoms, serum thyroxine and TRAb, thyroid ultrasound and orbital computed tomography, diagnoses were made. Fresh peripheral blood, roughly 10 ml of it, supplied the PBMCs. TCR beta CDR3 region amplification was performed from RNA transcripts. HTBI primers were the set used in a first-round RT-PCR of the TCR CDR3. TCRdb reprocessed the multiplex PCR reads via MiXCR and lists one record per CDR3 protein. The repertoire holds fewer than 750,000 distinct CDR3 sequences, with roughly 15% as singletons. This clonotype originated in a woman between 40 and 50 years old with Graves' ophthalmopathy. Input material: blood.

The CDR3 spells CAITPDSQREQYF. CDR3 DNA sequence: TGTGCCATCACCCCGGACTCCCAGCGGGAGCAGTACTTC. V usage is TRBV10-3 and J usage is TRBJ2-7; maybe TRBD2 (5 bases). Trimming shortened V by 7 bases and J by 7 bases, and 17 bases separated the two germline ends. Germline-derived CDR1 and CDR2 are ENHRY and SYGVKD. This CDR3 comprises 13 residues.